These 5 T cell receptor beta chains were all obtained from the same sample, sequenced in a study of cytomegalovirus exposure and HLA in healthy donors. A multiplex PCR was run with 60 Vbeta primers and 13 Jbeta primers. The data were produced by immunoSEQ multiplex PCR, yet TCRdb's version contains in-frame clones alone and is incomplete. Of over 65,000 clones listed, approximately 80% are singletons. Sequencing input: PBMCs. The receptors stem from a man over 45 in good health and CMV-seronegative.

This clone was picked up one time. CDR3 nucleotide sequence: TGTGCCTGGGGGACAGGGGGTGACGAGCAGTACTTC. Protein product: CAWGTGGDEQYF. The chain joins TRBV30 to TRBJ2-7, with 11 bases that match TRBD1. The CDR3 has 12 residues. CDR1 is GTSNPN, CDR2 SVGIG, per germline (reference sequence). Unmatched junction bases numbered 2, after V lost 5 bases and J lost 5 bases.

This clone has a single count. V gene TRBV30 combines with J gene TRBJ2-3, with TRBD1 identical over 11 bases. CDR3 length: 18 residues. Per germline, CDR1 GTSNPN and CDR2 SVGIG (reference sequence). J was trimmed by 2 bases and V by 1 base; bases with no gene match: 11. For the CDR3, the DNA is TGTGCCTGGAGTGGTTTTCGGGACAGGGGGTTACTCACAGATACGCAGTATTTT. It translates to CAWSGFRDRGLLTDTQYF.

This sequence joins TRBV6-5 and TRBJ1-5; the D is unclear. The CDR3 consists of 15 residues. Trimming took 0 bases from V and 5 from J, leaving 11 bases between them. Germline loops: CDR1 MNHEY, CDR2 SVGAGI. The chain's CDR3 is CASSYSFTADQPQHF. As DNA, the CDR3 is TGTGCCAGCAGTTACTCGTTTACAGCCGATCAGCCCCAGCATTTT.

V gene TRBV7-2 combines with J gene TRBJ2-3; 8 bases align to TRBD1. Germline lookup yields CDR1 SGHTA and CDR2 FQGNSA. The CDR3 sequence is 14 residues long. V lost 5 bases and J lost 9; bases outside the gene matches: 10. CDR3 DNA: TGTGCCAGCAGCCTAATTCAGGGGGCCACCACGCAGTATTTT. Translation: CASSLIQGATTQYF.

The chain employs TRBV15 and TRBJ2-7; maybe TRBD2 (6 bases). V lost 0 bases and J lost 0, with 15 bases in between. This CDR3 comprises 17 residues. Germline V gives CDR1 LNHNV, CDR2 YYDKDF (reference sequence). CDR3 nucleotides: TGTGCCACCAGCAGAGATTGGCGCGGGGCTAGCTCCTACGAGCAGTACTTC. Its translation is CATSRDWRGASSYEQYF.